The 5 T cell receptor beta chains below were found in one sample sequenced in a study of regulatory T cells in long-lasting Graves disease (dated by TCRdb to the early 2020s). The time point label, read with the paper, signifies: newly diagnosed GD, antithyroid drugs for less than 3 months. For both TCR sequencing and RNA sequencing, RNA was extracted from PBMCs using TRIzol. Library construction relied on multiplex PCR. The instrument was an Illumina HiSeq 4000. CDR3 regions were amplified by Arm-PCR with iRepertoire HTBI primers to construct TCR beta libraries. The public reads were reprocessed in TCRdb via fastp at Q25 and MiXCR, keeping in-frame beta chains. Every entry covers one CDR3 protein and lists the most common genes and DNA from its rows. Recorded for this sample are about 560,000 distinct CDR3 sequences; around 15% of them occurred a single time. The ten largest clones take up around 12% of the sample.

In addition, the sample was reused for a study of T cells in Graves' hyperthyroidism and ophthalmopathy.

The source was peripheral blood mononuclear cells (PBMCs), collected at new diagnosis, from a patient treated with antithyroid drugs. All receptors come from a man between 18 and 35 years old with Graves disease. Donor details come from another sample of the same person, matched by shared clones.

The sample holds a few counts of this clonotype. The V call is TRBV2, the J call TRBJ2-1, with 12 nucleotides matching TRBD2. Germline V gene lookup returns CDR1 SNHLY and CDR2 FYNNEI. This CDR3 is 15 amino acids long. V shed 6 bases, J shed 8 bases, and the junction held 8 bases outside the gene matches. CDR3 loop: CASSVLAGGADEQFF. CDR3 in DNA: TGTGCCAGCAGCGTACTAGCGGGAGGTGCGGATGAGCAGTTCTTC.

This clonotype was picked up many times. The rearrangement uses TRBV7-3 and TRBJ2-7; D is ambiguous. CDR3 length: 13 residues. The V gene's germline CDR1 is SGHTA and CDR2 FQGTGA. V shed 2 bases and J shed 3 bases, with 8 bases lying between them. The CDR3 loop reads CASSLHLDYEQYF. The CDR3 DNA follows: TGTGCCAGCAGCTTACACCTAGACTACGAGCAGTACTTC.

This clonotype was seen at least ten times. The V call is TRBV7-9, the J call TRBJ2-7; 8 nucleotides align to TRBD1. CDR1 is SEHNR and CDR2 is FQNEAQ in the germline V gene (reference sequence). The CDR3 totals 15 residues. Losses at the gene ends were 2 bases for V and 1 base for J; bases not matched to a gene: 4. CDR3 sequence: CASSLRTGISYEQYF. The CDR3 region has the DNA TGTGCCAGCAGCTTACGGACAGGGATATCCTACGAGCAGTACTTC.

Many counts were recorded for this clonotype. The rearrangement links TRBV30 to TRBJ1-1, with D maybe TRBD1 (6 bases). The V end was cut by 3 bases, the J end by 6 bases, with 17 bases between. Germline lookup yields CDR1 GTSNPN and CDR2 SVGIG (reference sequence). The CDR3 length is 14 residues. CDR3 coding DNA: TGTGCCTGGAGACCGAAGGGGGGGCAGCCTGAAGCTTTCTTT. Translated: CAWRPKGGQPEAFF.

This clonotype was observed at least ten times. V is TRBV7-6 and J is TRBJ2-5; D tentatively fits TRBD1 or TRBD2 (6 bases each). Per germline, CDR1 SGHVS and CDR2 FNYEAQ. This CDR3 contains 16 residues. With 5 bases removed from V and 4 bases from J, the gap between germline ends came to 20 bases. The CDR3 DNA reads TGTGCCAGCAGCAACCCCGGGAGCCCGACAGGAGAGACCCAGTACTTC. Translation gives CASSNPGSPTGETQYF. The full variable domain, completed using reference TRBV7-6 and TRBJ2-5, is GAGVSQSPRYKVTKRGQDVALRCDPISGHVSLYWYRQALGQGPEFLTYFNYEAQQDKSGLPNDRFSAERPEGSISTLTIQRTEQRDSAMYRCASSNPGSPTGETQYFGPGTRLLVL.